This T cell receptor (beta chain) was identified in a study of cytomegalovirus exposure and HLA in healthy donors. Study-wide findings and caveats: Some public TCRs appeared in many individuals, while most sequences were rare. In a later analysis, 15,000 to 20,000 TCR beta sequences were associated with HLA alleles at 0.05 false discovery rate. When presence/absence was analysed, sequencing depth was taken to be roughly uniform across donors.

60 Vbeta and 13 Jbeta primers were used in PCR. Per the original data handling: Later analysis identified 65 million to 80 million unique TCR beta chains, about 11 million shared. Libraries were prepared by immunoSEQ multiplex PCR; TCRdb keeps only in-frame clonotypes and omits some of them. Clonal size and the V and J genes are those of that table, whereas D and trimming came from the DNA. This repertoire shows some 140,000 clones, approximately 74% found once; its top ten account for about 2.1%. There are a few counts of this clone. Its cognate antigen is unknown. V lost 5 bases and J 3 bases, leaving 8 bases between the germline ends. From germline, CDR1 is LNHDA and CDR2 SQIVND (reference sequence). The CDR3 loop spans 13 amino acids.

This receptor was taken from a man in his thirties or forties in good health and CMV-seronegative. Specimen: PBMCs. The chain has TRBV19 and TRBJ1-5; D is perhaps TRBD1 (5 bases). CDR3 bases: TGTGCCAGTAGTGCAGGGCACAATCAGCCCCAGCATTTT. It encodes CASSAGHNQPQHF.